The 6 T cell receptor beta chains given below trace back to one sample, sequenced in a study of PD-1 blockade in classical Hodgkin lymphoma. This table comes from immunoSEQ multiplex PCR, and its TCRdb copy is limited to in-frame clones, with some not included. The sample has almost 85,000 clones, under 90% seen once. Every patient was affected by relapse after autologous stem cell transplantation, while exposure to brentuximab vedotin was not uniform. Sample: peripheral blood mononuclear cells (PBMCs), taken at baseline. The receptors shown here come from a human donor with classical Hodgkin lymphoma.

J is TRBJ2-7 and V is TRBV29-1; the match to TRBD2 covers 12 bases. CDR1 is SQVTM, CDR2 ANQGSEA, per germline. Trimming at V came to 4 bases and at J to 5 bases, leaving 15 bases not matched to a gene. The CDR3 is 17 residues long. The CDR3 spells CSVVFASGRAVGNEQYF. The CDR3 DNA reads TGCAGCGTTGTATTCGCTAGCGGGAGGGCCGTGGGAAACGAGCAGTACTTC.

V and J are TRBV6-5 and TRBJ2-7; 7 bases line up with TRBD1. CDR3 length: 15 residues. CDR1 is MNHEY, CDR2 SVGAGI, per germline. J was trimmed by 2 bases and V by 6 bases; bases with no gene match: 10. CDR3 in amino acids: CASSLSGTATYEQYF. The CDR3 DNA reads TGTGCCAGCAGCTTGTCCGGGACAGCAACCTACGAGCAGTACTTC.

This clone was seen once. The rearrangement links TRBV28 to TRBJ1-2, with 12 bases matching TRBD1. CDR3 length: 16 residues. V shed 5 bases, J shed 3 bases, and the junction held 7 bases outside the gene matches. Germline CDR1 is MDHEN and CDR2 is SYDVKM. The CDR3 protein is CASSLGQGAPYYGYTF. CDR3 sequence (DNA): TGTGCCAGCAGTCTGGGACAGGGGGCACCCTACTATGGCTACACCTTC.

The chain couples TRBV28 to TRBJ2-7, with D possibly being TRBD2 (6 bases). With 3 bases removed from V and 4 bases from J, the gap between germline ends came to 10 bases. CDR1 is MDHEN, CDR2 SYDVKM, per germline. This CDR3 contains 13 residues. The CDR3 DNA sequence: TGTGCCAGCAGTTTCGTAGGGACTTACGAGCAGTACTTC. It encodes CASSFVGTYEQYF.

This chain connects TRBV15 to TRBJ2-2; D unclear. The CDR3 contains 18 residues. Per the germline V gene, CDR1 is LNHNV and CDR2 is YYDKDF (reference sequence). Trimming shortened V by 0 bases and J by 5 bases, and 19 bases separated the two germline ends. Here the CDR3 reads CATSRDPVIVEGTGELFF. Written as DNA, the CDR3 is TGTGCCACCAGCAGAGATCCCGTTATAGTAGAAGGAACCGGGGAGCTGTTTTTT.

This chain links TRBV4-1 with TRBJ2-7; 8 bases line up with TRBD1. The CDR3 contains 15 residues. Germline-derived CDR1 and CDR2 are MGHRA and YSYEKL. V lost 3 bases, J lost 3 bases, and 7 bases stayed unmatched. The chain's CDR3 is CASSQETGDVYEQYF. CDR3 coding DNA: TGCGCCAGCAGCCAGGAGACAGGGGACGTCTACGAGCAGTACTTC.